The TCR beta chain described here comes from a study of T cell responses to AZD1222 COVID-19 vaccine. Study-level findings and limits: Reports indicate that nearly half of spike-specific TCRs are directed at unmutated variant regions.

Note on this clone: Its antigen is not known.

This CDR3 has 15 amino acids. The V segment lost 3 bases and the J segment 6 bases; nucleotides outside the gene matches: 8. Germline values: CDR1 SGHRS, CDR2 YFSETQ. Libraries were prepared by immunoSEQ multiplex PCR; TCRdb keeps only in-frame clonotypes and omits some of them. Here the sample spans 210,000 or so clones, 93% being singletons. Sequenced material: peripheral blood, taken on day 0 of MenACWY control vaccination. This TCR was sampled from an adult in good health. The chain carries TRBV5-1 and TRBJ2-7; 11 nucleotides line up with TRBD1. The CDR3 DNA reads TGCGCCAGCAGCTGGGGGGACAGGGGGTCTGGCGAGCAGTACTTC. Translation: CASSWGDRGSGEQYF. Full variable domain (missing parts from reference TRBV5-1 and TRBJ2-7): KAGVTQTPRYLIKTRGQQVTLSCSPISGHRSVSWYQQTPGQGLQFLFEYFSETQRNKGNFPGRFSGRQFSNSRSEMNVSTLELGDSALYLCASSWGDRGSGEQYFGPGTRLTVT.